This TCR beta chain was observed in a study of beta chain features in type 1 diabetes. Findings and limits, study-wide: Patients' naive, central memory and Treg TCRB repertoires seemed closer to one another than those of healthy donors. In every one of the four CD4+ subsets, TCRB CDR3s were moderately but significantly shorter in Type 1 diabetes patients. VDJ junctions in type 1 diabetes patients carried more deletions and fewer insertions.

The investigators reverse transcribed all of the isolated RNA, so they sequenced expressed TCRB transcripts. The assay was immunoSEQ multiplex PCR, and TCRdb's table has in-frame clones only and misses some. The sample includes about 270,000 clones, 13% to 15% of them seen just once. CDR3 length: 12 amino acids. V lost 8 bases and J lost 15; bases outside the gene matches: 12. The germline CDR1 and CDR2 sequences are MDHEN and SYDVKM. For this clone: What it recognizes is unknown.

This rearrangement joins TRBV28 to TRBJ1-5; 8 nucleotides align to TRBD1. The sequencing sample was made of naive CD4+ T cells from blood. This TCR was recovered from a woman aged 40-49 years in good health. The CDR3 DNA is TGTGCCAGCGGTCCCCAGGGCAGGGGGCCGCATTTT. This translates into CASGPQGRGPHF.